One and the same sample provided the 29 T cell receptor beta chains below, sequenced in a study of tissue T cells after allogeneic stem cell transplantation. Here immunoSEQ multiplex PCR was the method, and the copy in TCRdb shows in-frame clones only, minus some. The sample shows over a thousand clones, 85% to 90% of them seen only once. The sample consisted of esophageal tissue, taken at autopsy. The receptors were sampled from a male patient aged 35 to 69 with steroid-refractory graft-versus-host disease after an allogeneic stem cell transplant. Some T cells may have come from the graft donor.

This sequence joins TRBV25-1 and TRBJ1-2, with TRBD1 as a possible D gene (5 bases). The V end was cut by 6 bases, the J end by 1 base, with 24 bases between. Germline values: CDR1 MGHDK, CDR2 SYGVNS. CDR3 length equals 18 residues. DNA of the CDR3: TGTGCCAGCAGCTTATCAGGGAGTCTGGGACCGATTAACTATGGCTACACCTTC. This encodes CASSLSGSLGPINYGYTF.

V is TRBV5-5 and J is TRBJ2-1; the D gene is possibly TRBD1 (6 bases). Trimming left V 2 bases short and J 7 bases short, with 19 bases between. CDR3 size: 16 residues. Germline CDR1 is SGHKS and CDR2 is YYEKEE (reference sequence). CDR3 in DNA: TGTGCCAGCAGCTTAGGGCGCGACAGGTCTTGGAATGAGCAGTTCTTC. It codes for CASSLGRDRSWNEQFF.

This rearrangement joins TRBV30 to TRBJ2-7; the match to TRBD1 covers 7 bases. Trimming at V came to 3 bases and at J to 4 bases, leaving 6 bases not matched to a gene. The CDR3 has 13 residues. Germline CDR1 reads GTSNPN; CDR2 reads SVGIG (reference sequence). CDR3: CAWRQGNGYEQYF. The CDR3, as DNA: TGTGCCTGGAGACAGGGGAATGGTTACGAGCAGTACTTC.

This sequence joins TRBV2 and TRBJ2-3, with 7 bases matching TRBD2. The CDR3 consists of 15 residues. Trimming cost V 2 bases and J 1 base; bases outside gene matches: 3. From germline, CDR1 is SNHLY and CDR2 FYNNEI. CDR3 residues: CASSEIRGGTDTQYF. The CDR3 region has the DNA TGTGCCAGCAGTGAAATACGGGGGGGCACAGATACGCAGTATTTT.

This clone was detected a few times. The chain recombines TRBV4-2 with TRBJ2-6; D uncertain. There are 17 residues in the CDR3. Per germline, CDR1 LGHNA and CDR2 YNFKEQ. Trimming stripped 4 bases from V and 5 bases from J, with 18 bases between. The CDR3 nucleotides are TGTGCCAGCAGCCGCAATTGGTTACAAAGTCGGGCCAACGTCCTGACTTTC. Translating gives CASSRNWLQSRANVLTF.

This chain uses TRBV7-9 with TRBJ2-7; no firm D call. The V gene lost 5 bases and the J gene lost 2 bases, with 13 bases spanning the gap. Germline lookup yields CDR1 SEHNR and CDR2 FQNEAQ (reference sequence). The CDR3 is 14 amino acids. The CDR3 bases are TGTGCCAGCAGCCGCCGCGGAGAACCCTACGAGCAGTACTTC. It translates to CASSRRGEPYEQYF.

V gene TRBV2 combines with J gene TRBJ2-3; TRBD1 matches 8 bases. The CDR3 totals 14 residues. V trimming: 3 bases; J trimming: 1 base; junction bases outside the gene matches: 0. The germline gives CDR1 SNHLY, CDR2 FYNNEI. Here the CDR3 reads CASSEGQGTDTQYF. The CDR3 bases are TGTGCCAGCAGTGAGGGACAGGGCACAGATACGCAGTATTTT.

The rearrangement links TRBV7-6 to TRBJ1-2; tentatively, D is TRBD1 (6 bases). Deletions cut 1 base from V and 3 bases from J, with 9 bases between. Germline V gene sequence: CDR1 SGHVS, CDR2 FNYEAQ. The CDR3 length is 14 residues. This chain's CDR3 is CASSLDSGDYGYTF. CDR3 nucleotide sequence: TGTGCCAGCAGCTTAGACTCAGGGGACTATGGCTACACCTTC.

CDR3 in DNA: TGTGCCTGGACGGGGGGGGGCGAGCAGTACTTC. This codes for CAWTGGGEQYF. The rearrangement links TRBV30 to TRBJ2-7; 8 positions match TRBD2. CDR1 is GTSNPN, CDR2 SVGIG, per germline (reference sequence). This CDR3 comprises 11 residues. V shed 4 bases, J shed 6 bases, and the junction held 2 bases outside the gene matches. The variable domain in full, completed from reference TRBV30 and TRBJ2-7, reads SQTIHQWPATLVQPVGSPLSLECTVEGTSNPNLYWYRQAAGRGLQLLFYSVGIGQISSEVPQNLSASRPQDRQFILSSKKLLLSDSGFYLCAWTGGGEQYFGPGTRLTVT.

The chain employs TRBV7-2 and TRBJ1-2; D unresolved. V was trimmed by 4 bases and J by 8 bases, leaving 17 bases between them. This CDR3 has 14 amino acids. Germline CDR1 is SGHTA and CDR2 is FQGNSA. The CDR3 is CASSSYPNGGGYTF. The CDR3 DNA follows: TGTGCCAGCAGCTCCTACCCGAACGGAGGAGGCTACACCTTC.

The chain links TRBV5-1 to TRBJ1-1, with TRBD1 identical over 9 bases. CDR1 and CDR2 (germline): SGHRS, YFSETQ. V dropped 0 bases and J dropped 0; count of bases not matched to a gene: 18. The CDR3 loop spans 21 amino acids. The chain's CDR3 is CASSLVFFGTGRRGMNTEAFF. The CDR3 DNA reads as TGCGCCAGCAGCTTGGTCTTTTTTGGGACAGGGAGGAGGGGGATGAACACTGAAGCTTTCTTT.

The J gene is TRBJ2-1, the V gene TRBV7-9, with D maybe TRBD1 (6 bases). CDR1 is SEHNR, CDR2 FQNEAQ, per germline (reference sequence). CDR3 length: 17 residues. V was cut by 5 bases and J by 0 bases, with 17 bases left in between. CDR3 DNA: TGTGCCAGCAGCGCCTCAGGGGCCTTCCTCTCCTACAATGAGCAGTTCTTC. It specifies CASSASGAFLSYNEQFF.

J is TRBJ2-3 and V is TRBV15; TRBD2 matches at 7 bases. The CDR3 length is 16 residues. Germline V gene sequence: CDR1 LNHNV, CDR2 YYDKDF (reference sequence). After removal of 0 bases from V and 0 bases from J, the junction contained 3 bases not matched to a gene. CDR3 amino acids: CATSRDGGLSTDTQYF. CDR3 in DNA: TGTGCCACCAGCAGAGATGGGGGACTAAGCACAGATACGCAGTATTTT. The variable domain in full, completed from reference TRBV15 and TRBJ2-3, reads DAMVIQNPRYQVTQFGKPVTLSCSQTLNHNVMYWYQQKSSQAPKLLFHYYDKDFNNEADTPDNFQSRRPNTSFCFLDIRSPGLGDTAMYLCATSRDGGLSTDTQYFGPGTRLTVL.

The genes are TRBV9 and TRBJ1-3; unclear D gene. Germline V CDR1 and CDR2: SGDLS, YYNGEE. The CDR3 is 13 amino acids. Trimming pared 3 bases from V and 0 bases from J, leaving 4 bases between. CDR3 coding DNA: TGTGCCAGCAGCGCGACCTCTGGAAACACCATATATTTT. As protein: CASSATSGNTIYF.

V and J are TRBV7-9 and TRBJ1-1, with D possibly being TRBD1 (6 bases). The CDR3 covers 15 residues. CDR1 is SEHNR, CDR2 FQNEAQ, per germline (reference sequence). Between the trimmed V and J ends, which lost 5 bases and 5 bases, there was a span of 18 bases. The CDR3 DNA follows: TGTGCCAGCAGCCCACCCAGCCCAGGGGTGACTGAAGCTTTCTTT. It yields the protein CASSPPSPGVTEAFF. Using reference TRBV7-9 and TRBJ1-1 for the parts outside the CDR3, the full variable domain is DTGVSQNPRHKITKRGQNVTFRCDPISEHNRLYWYRQTLGQGPEFLTYFQNEAQLEKSRLLSDRFSAERPKGSFSTLEIQRTEQGDSAMYLCASSPPSPGVTEAFFGQGTRLTVV.

The chain has TRBV30 and TRBJ1-2; tentative D call: TRBD1 (6 bases). The V gene's germline CDR1 is GTSNPN and CDR2 SVGIG (reference sequence). The length of the CDR3 is 14 residues. V dropped 1 base and J dropped 4 bases, with 13 bases sitting between them. Here the CDR3 DNA reads TGTGCCTGGAGTGATACAGGGAGAGGCTATGGCTACACCTTC. Translated: CAWSDTGRGYGYTF.

The genes are TRBV7-9 and TRBJ2-5; weak D call: TRBD2 (6 bases). CDR1 SEHNR and CDR2 FQNEAQ come from the germline V gene (reference sequence). This CDR3 is 16 amino acids long. Trimming removed 2 bases from V and 1 base from J, with 14 bases in between. The CDR3 DNA follows: TGTGCCAGCAGCTTAATAGGCGGGGATTTCCAAGAGACCCAGTACTTC. Protein: CASSLIGGDFQETQYF.

The rearrangement uses TRBV27 and TRBJ2-5; no clear D gene. CDR1 is MNHEY and CDR2 is SMNVEV in the germline V gene (reference sequence). V lost 6 bases, J lost 5 bases, and 16 bases lay in between. The CDR3 spans 14 residues. The CDR3 is CASSPVDGQETQYF. CDR3 nucleotides: TGTGCCAGCAGCCCCGTTGACGGGCAGGAGACCCAGTACTTC.

This clone occurred a few times. This chain uses TRBV4-3 with TRBJ2-7; TRBD2 matches at 7 bases. Germline values: CDR1 LGHNA, CDR2 YSLEER. V trimming: 0 bases; J trimming: 1 base; junction bases outside the gene matches: 6. The CDR3 extends over 16 amino acids. The chain's CDR3 is CASSQEGGIGSYEQYF. The CDR3 coding sequence is TGCGCCAGCAGCCAAGAGGGAGGGATTGGATCCTACGAGCAGTACTTC.

The chain recombines TRBV7-9 with TRBJ1-5, with no clear D. The V gene's germline CDR1 is SEHNR and CDR2 FQNEAQ (reference sequence). The CDR3 is 15 amino acids. The germline V and J ends were trimmed by 1 base and 0 bases, with 7 bases remaining between them. The CDR3 coding sequence is TGTGCCAGCAGCTTAGGAGATAATAGCAATCAGCCCCAGCATTTT. Its translation: CASSLGDNSNQPQHF.

This clone is large in the sample. The V and J genes are TRBV6-2 or TRBV6-3 and TRBJ1-1; no clear D. The CDR3 has 13 residues. Germline V CDR1 and CDR2: MNHEY, SVGEGT. The V gene lost 5 bases and the J gene lost 8 bases, with 15 bases spanning the gap. In DNA form, the CDR3 reads TGTGCCAGCAGTGCCCAAGAGAGGACCGAAGCTTTCTTT. Amino acid sequence: CASSAQERTEAFF.

This sequence joins TRBV5-4 and TRBJ1-2; D is uncertain. With 1 base removed from V and 5 bases from J, the gap between germline ends came to 15 bases. Looked up from germline, CDR1 is SGHNT and CDR2 is YYREEE (reference sequence). The CDR3 totals 15 residues. Here the CDR3 DNA reads TGTGCCAGCAGCTTGTCCGGAGCCCCCTTATATGGCTACACCTTC. Amino acids: CASSLSGAPLYGYTF.

V is TRBV3-1 (or the pseudogene TRBV3-2) and J is TRBJ1-6, with D unresolved. The CDR3 sequence is 18 residues long. CDR1 and CDR2 from the germline V gene are LGHDT and YNNKEL (reference sequence). V lost 3 bases, J lost 8 bases, and 23 bases lay in between. CDR3 nucleotides: TGTGCCAGCAGCCAGGAGGTCCCATTTCATACATCATATTCACCCCTCCACTTT. The encoded protein is CASSQEVPFHTSYSPLHF.

The chain is built from TRBV2 and TRBJ1-5, with a tentative D call TRBD1 (5 bases). This CDR3 region has 14 residues. The V end lost 4 bases, the J end lost 2 bases, and 9 bases lay between the germline ends. Looked up from germline, CDR1 is SNHLY and CDR2 is FYNNEI. The CDR3 sequence is CASSGGARNQPQHF. The CDR3 nucleotides read TGTGCCAGCAGTGGCGGGGCTCGCAATCAGCCCCAGCATTTT.

The chain has TRBV5-1 and TRBJ1-2; 8 bases fit TRBD1. V dropped 4 bases and J dropped 6; count of bases not matched to a gene: 8. The CDR3 runs to 14 residues. The germline gives CDR1 SGHRS, CDR2 YFSETQ. The CDR3: CASSVGQGTDGYTF. The CDR3 region has the DNA TGCGCCAGCAGCGTAGGACAGGGAACTGATGGCTACACCTTC.

This clone was seen just once. This chain uses TRBV6-5 with TRBJ2-1; TRBD2 matches at 11 bases. CDR3 length: 16 amino acids. Germline CDR1 is MNHEY and CDR2 is SVGAGI. Germline trimming cut 0 bases from V and 10 bases from J; bases unmatched to any gene: 8. The CDR3 DNA follows: TGTGCCAGCAGTTACTCGTGGGTAGCGGGGGGGCAGGAGCAGTTCTTC. This codes for CASSYSWVAGGQEQFF.

The rearrangement joins TRBV14 to TRBJ1-2; no clear D gene. The V and J ends lost 3 bases and 7 bases respectively, with 24 bases between them. Germline assignment: CDR1 SGHDN and CDR2 FVKESK. The CDR3 covers 17 residues. CDR3 region: CASSHPALIARTSGYTF. The CDR3, as DNA: TGTGCCAGCAGCCACCCGGCTTTGATAGCCCGTACCTCTGGCTACACCTTC.

The J gene is TRBJ2-1, the V gene TRBV28; 8 bases align to TRBD1. V lost 7 bases, J lost 1 base, and 3 bases stayed unmatched. Germline V gives CDR1 MDHEN, CDR2 SYDVKM. The CDR3 totals 14 residues. The CDR3 loop is CASTTGGSYNEQFF. The CDR3 DNA is TGTGCCAGCACTACAGGGGGGTCCTACAATGAGCAGTTCTTC.

The chain recombines TRBV6-6 with TRBJ2-3, with TRBD2 identical over 14 bases. Per the germline V gene, CDR1 is MNHNY and CDR2 is SVGAGI (reference sequence). V was pared by 6 bases and J by 0 bases, with 2 bases of the junction left unmatched. This CDR3 is built from 16 residues. CDR3 region: CASRRLAGGSTDTQYF. The CDR3 nucleotides are TGTGCCAGCAGGCGACTAGCGGGGGGGAGCACAGATACGCAGTATTTT.